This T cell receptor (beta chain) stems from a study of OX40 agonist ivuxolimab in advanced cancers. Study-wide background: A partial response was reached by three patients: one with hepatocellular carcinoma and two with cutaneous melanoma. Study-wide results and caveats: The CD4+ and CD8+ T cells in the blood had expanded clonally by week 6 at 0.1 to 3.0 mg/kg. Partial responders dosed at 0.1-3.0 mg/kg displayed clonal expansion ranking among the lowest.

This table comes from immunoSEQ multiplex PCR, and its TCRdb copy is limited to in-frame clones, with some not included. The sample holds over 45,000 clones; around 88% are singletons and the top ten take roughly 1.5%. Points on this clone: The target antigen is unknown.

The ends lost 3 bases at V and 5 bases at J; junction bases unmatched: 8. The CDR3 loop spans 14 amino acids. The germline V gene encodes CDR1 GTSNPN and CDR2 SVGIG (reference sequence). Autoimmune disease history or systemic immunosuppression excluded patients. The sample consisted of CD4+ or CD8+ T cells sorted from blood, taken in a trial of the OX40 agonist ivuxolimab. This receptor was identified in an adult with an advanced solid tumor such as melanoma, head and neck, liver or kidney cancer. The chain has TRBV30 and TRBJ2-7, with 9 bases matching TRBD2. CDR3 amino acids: CAWRQGLAGDEQYF. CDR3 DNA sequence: TGTGCCTGGAGACAGGGACTAGCAGGTGACGAGCAGTACTTC.